This is a list of T cell receptor beta chains from one sample in a study of shared clonotypes between healthy human individuals. The repertoire was sequenced with immunoSEQ multiplex PCR; TCRdb's copy has only in-frame clones and lacks some. The profile shows 1,100,000 or so clones, 70% to 80% of them singletons. The sample was memory CD4+ T cells from PBMCs. These receptors originate from a young man in good health. Some clones in this sample may be carry-over from other donors' samples. CDR3s leave out the opening cysteine and the closing phenylalanine or tryptophan. A D gene is named only where the DNA matches it firmly.

j_call,d_call,v_call,cdr3_aa
TRBJ2-1,TRBD2,TRBV4-3,ASSRRKGSASGVYKDEQF
TRBJ1-5,.,TRBV5-1,ASSFGGDQPQH
TRBJ2-1,.,TRBV23-1,ASSLLGEQF
TRBJ2-5,.,TRBV5-1,ASNPIDRETQY
TRBJ2-3,.,TRBV12-5,ASGSPDTDTQY
TRBJ2-5,.,TRBV5-1,ASTPGADPVGETQY
TRBJ2-2,.,TRBV7-6,ASSLFGTGELF
TRBJ1-4,TRBD1,TRBV2,ASRIGGTANEKLF
TRBJ2-1,.,TRBV20-1,SADQDNEQF
TRBJ1-1,TRBD1,TRBV6-5,ASRQGARNTEAF
TRBJ2-4,.,TRBV5-4,ASRDSSGAKNIQY
TRBJ1-4,.,TRBV4-1,ASSPQGTNEKLF
TRBJ2-3,TRBD2,TRBV10-1,ASGGDYPTDTQY
TRBJ1-2,TRBD1,TRBV7-8,ASSLTGQGDGYT
TRBJ2-5,.,TRBV5-1,ASSVLQGSGETQY
TRBJ2-7,.,TRBV4-1,ASSQPTGMSYEQY
TRBJ1-1,.,TRBV30,AWMRDTEAF
TRBJ1-1,.,TRBV28,ASGRHPGNTEAF
TRBJ2-3,TRBD1,TRBV10-1,ASSGGTGGITDTQY
TRBJ1-4,.,TRBV6-5,ASRGGPVEKLF
TRBJ1-2,TRBD1,TRBV28,ASSPGTGNYGYT
TRBJ1-5,.,TRBV28,ASSQPGGPNQPQH
TRBJ1-1,.,TRBV6-5,ASSYNRATEAF
TRBJ2-7,TRBD1,TRBV19,ASSRRGTGYEQY
TRBJ1-4,TRBD1,TRBV27,ASNYRGGNEKLF
TRBJ2-7,.,TRBV28,ASSSGAYYEQY
TRBJ1-5,.,TRBV19,ASSIDPPPGRNQPQH
TRBJ2-3,.,TRBV27,ASSLRGAPTDTQY
TRBJ2-5,.,TRBV4-1,ASSHPRETQY
TRBJ2-1,.,TRBV9,ASSVTDSSYNEQF
TRBJ2-6,.,TRBV19,ASRAGFASGANVLT
TRBJ2-5,.,TRBV29-1,SAKGIFEGETQY
TRBJ2-2,.,TRBV18,ASSPTAGVSHTGELF
TRBJ2-1,.,TRBV7-2,ASSLRSVGEQF
TRBJ2-1,.,TRBV5-1,ASTLQAGSYNEQF
TRBJ2-3,TRBD2,TRBV7-3,ASSLGAGVPNTQY
TRBJ2-7,.,TRBV7-2,ASSTDRAYEQY
TRBJ2-1,TRBD2,TRBV5-6,ASSLASGGYNEQF
TRBJ1-4,.,TRBV25-1,ASSEYGKGEEKLF
TRBJ1-2,.,TRBV28,ASSLRWGGYT
TRBJ2-7,.,TRBV12-5,ASGLAPGSTSLEQY
TRBJ1-5,.,TRBV7-2,ASSSRQGLNQPQH